This TCR beta chain was recovered during a study of T cell responses to AZD1222 COVID-19 vaccine. Second doses were pooled across both intervals (about 4 or about 12 weeks). The table came from immunoSEQ multiplex PCR; TCRdb's copy has only in-frame clones and leaves some out. The sample consists of more than 60,000 clones, 83% of them appearing once. The V and J ends lost 2 bases and 7 bases, in that order; junction bases with no gene match: 2. This CDR3 comprises 14 residues. The germline V gene has CDR1 SGHVS and CDR2 FQNEAQ. The source is an adult who received the AZD1222 COVID-19 vaccine. This chain uses TRBV7-8 with TRBJ1-6, with 7 nucleotides matching TRBD1. The source was peripheral blood, collected 28 days after the second AZD1222 dose. For the CDR3, the DNA is TGTGCCAGCAGCTTAAGGGACAGCAATTCACCCCTCCACTTT. Translated: CASSLRDSNSPLHF. The full variable domain, with the rest looked up from reference TRBV7-8 and TRBJ1-6, is GAGVSQSPRYKVAKRGQDVALRCDPISGHVSLFWYQQALGQGPEFLTYFQNEAQLDKSGLPSDRFFAERPEGSVSTLKIQRTQQEDSAVYLCASSLRDSNSPLHFGNGTRLTVT.